This T cell receptor beta chain was observed in a study of blood T cells in healthy people across ages. Notes on the study in general: Comparison with aged donors showed that long-lived donors had more naive CD4+ cells and higher diversity.

Germline V lookup: CDR1 SGHRS, CDR2 YFSETQ. The V and J ends lost 0 bases and 7 bases respectively, with 14 bases between them. The CDR3 loop spans 15 amino acids. Each sample had at least 6 million PBMCs isolated. With regard to this clonotype: Its antigen is unidentified.

For the second PCR, which ran for roughly 7 to 11 cycles, a sample-barcoded 5' primer and a J-beta primer mix were used. TCRdb ran MiXCR on the 5' RACE reads and lists one entry per CDR3 protein. The sample yields about 940,000 distinct CDR3 sequences, about 44% seen once. This TCR was sampled from a man in his thirties or forties in good health. The chain couples TRBV5-1 to TRBJ2-1; D possibly matches TRBD1 or TRBD2 (6 bases each). The sample was blood. CDR3 sequence: CASSLEGGLGNEQFF. Here the CDR3 DNA reads TGCGCCAGCAGCTTGGAGGGGGGCCTCGGGAATGAGCAGTTCTTC.